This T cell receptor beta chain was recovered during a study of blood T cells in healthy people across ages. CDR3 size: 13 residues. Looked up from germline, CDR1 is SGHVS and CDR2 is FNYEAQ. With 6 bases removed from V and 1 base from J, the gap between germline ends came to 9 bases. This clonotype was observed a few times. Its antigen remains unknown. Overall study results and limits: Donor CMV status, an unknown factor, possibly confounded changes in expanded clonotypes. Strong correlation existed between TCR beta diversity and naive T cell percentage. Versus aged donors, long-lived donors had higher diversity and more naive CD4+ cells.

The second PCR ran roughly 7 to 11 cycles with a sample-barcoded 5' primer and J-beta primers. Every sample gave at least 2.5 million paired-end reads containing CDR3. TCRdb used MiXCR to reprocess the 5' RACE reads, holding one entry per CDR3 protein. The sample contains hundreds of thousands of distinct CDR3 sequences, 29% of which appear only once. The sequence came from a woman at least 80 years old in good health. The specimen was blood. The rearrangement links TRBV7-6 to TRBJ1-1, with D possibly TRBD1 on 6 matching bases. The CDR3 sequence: CASRQGGNTEAFF. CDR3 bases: TGTGCCAGCAGACAGGGAGGGAACACTGAAGCTTTCTTT.